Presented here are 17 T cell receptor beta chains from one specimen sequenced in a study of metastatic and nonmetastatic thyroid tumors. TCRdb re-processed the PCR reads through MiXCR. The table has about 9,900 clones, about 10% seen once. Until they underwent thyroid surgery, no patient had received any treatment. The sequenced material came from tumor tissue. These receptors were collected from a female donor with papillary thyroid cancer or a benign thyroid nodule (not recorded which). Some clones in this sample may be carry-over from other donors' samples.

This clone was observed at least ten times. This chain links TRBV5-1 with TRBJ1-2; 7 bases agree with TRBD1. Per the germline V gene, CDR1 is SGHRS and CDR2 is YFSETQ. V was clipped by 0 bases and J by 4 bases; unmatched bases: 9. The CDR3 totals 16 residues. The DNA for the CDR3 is TGCGCCAGCAGCTTGGCCTCTGGACAGGCGATCTATGGCTACACCTTC. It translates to CASSLASGQAIYGYTF.

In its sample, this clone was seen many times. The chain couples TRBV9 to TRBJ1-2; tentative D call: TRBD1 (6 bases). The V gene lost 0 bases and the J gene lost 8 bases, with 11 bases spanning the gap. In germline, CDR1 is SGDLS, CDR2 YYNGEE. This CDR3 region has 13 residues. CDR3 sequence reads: CASSVEGGGGYTF. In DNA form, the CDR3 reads TGTGCCAGCAGCGTAGAAGGAGGGGGAGGCTACACCTTC.

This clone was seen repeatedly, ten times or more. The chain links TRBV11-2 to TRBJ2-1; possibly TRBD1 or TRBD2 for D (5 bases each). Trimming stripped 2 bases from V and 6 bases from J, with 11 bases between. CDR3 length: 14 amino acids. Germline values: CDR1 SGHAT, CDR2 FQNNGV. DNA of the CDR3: TGTGCCAGCAGCTTAATCCTGGGGGTCAATGAGCAGTTCTTC. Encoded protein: CASSLILGVNEQFF.

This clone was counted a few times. CDR3 DNA sequence: TGTGCCAGCAGTGGAGGGTGCGGCAGGGGGAATCAGCCCCAGCATTTT. As protein: CASSGGCGRGNQPQHF. This chain uses TRBV6-1 with TRBJ1-5, with 7 bases that match TRBD1. From germline, CDR1 is MNHNS and CDR2 SASEGT. With 4 bases clipped from V and 4 bases from J, the junction kept 10 bases outside the gene matches. CDR3 length equals 16 residues.

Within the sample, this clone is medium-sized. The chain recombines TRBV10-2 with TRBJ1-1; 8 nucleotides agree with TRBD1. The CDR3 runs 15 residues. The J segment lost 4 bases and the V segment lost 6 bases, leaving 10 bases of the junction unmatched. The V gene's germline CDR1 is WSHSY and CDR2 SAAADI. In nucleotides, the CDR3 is TGCGCCAGCAGGGTAGACAGGGGATTGGTCACTGAAGCTTTCTTT. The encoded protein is CASRVDRGLVTEAFF.

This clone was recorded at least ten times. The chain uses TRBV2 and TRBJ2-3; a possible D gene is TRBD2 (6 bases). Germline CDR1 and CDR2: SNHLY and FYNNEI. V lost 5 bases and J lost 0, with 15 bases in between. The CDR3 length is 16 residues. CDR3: CASSSHGRLSTDTQYF. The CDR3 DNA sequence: TGTGCCAGCAGTTCGCATGGGAGGTTGAGCACAGATACGCAGTATTTT. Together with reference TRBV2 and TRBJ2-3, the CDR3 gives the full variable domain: EPEVTQTPSHQVTQMGQEVILRCVPISNHLYFYWYRQILGQKVEFLVSFYNNEISEKSEIFDDQFSVERPDGSNFTLKIRSTKLEDSAMYFCASSSHGRLSTDTQYFGPGTRLTVL.

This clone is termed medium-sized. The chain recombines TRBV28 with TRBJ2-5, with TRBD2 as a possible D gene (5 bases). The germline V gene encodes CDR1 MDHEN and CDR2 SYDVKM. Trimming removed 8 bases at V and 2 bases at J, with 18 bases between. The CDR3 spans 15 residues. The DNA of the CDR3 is TGTGCCAGCCTATCACATAGGGAGTTACAAGAGACCCAGTACTTC. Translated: CASLSHRELQETQYF.

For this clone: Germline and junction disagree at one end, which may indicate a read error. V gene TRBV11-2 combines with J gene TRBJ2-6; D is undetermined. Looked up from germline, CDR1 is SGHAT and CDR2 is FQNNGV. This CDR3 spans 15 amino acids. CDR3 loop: CASSWCRTGANVLTF. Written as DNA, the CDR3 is TGCGCCAGCAGCTGGTGCCGGACTGGGGCCAACGTCCTGACTTTC.

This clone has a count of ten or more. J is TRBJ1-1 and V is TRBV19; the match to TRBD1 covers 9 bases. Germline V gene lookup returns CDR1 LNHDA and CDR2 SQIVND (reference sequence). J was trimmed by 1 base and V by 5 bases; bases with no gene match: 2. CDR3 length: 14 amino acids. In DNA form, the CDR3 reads TGTGCCAGTAGTGTGACAGGGGGGAACACTGAAGCTTTCTTT. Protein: CASSVTGGNTEAFF.

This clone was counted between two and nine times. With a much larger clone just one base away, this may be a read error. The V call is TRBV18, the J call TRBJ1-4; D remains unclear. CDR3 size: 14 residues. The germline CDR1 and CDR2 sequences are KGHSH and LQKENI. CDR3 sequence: CAISPQPTNEKLFF. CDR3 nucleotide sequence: TGTGCCATCTCACCTCAACCAACTAATGAAAAACTGTTTTTT.

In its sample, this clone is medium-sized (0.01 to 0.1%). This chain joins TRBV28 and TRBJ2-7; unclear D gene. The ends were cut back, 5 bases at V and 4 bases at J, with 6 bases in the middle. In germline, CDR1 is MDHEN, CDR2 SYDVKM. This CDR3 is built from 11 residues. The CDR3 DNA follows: TGTGCCAGCAGTAGGAAGTACGAGCAGTACGTC. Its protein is CASSRKYEQYV.

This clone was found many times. CDR3 residues: CASSLDGAAGNTIYF. CDR3 bases: TGTGCCAGCAGCTTAGACGGGGCAGCTGGAAACACCATATATTTT. The chain recombines TRBV7-2 with TRBJ1-3; D perhaps matches TRBD1 (5 bases). The V and J ends lost 1 base and 2 bases respectively, with 9 bases between them. Per germline, CDR1 SGHTA and CDR2 FQGNSA. CDR3 length: 15 residues.

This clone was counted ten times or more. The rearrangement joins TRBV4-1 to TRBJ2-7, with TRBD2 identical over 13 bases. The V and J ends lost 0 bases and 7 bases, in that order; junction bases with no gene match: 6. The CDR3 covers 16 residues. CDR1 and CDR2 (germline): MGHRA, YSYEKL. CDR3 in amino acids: CASSQDELAGGDEQYV. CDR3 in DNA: TGCGCCAGCAGCCAAGATGAACTAGCGGGAGGGGATGAGCAGTACGTC.

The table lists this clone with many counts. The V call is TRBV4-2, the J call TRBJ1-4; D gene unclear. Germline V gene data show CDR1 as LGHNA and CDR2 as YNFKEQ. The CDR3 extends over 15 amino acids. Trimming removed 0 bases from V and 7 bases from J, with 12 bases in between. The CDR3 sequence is CASSQEGGKGEKLFF. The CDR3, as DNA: TGTGCCAGCAGCCAAGAAGGTGGGAAGGGTGAAAAACTGTTTTTT.

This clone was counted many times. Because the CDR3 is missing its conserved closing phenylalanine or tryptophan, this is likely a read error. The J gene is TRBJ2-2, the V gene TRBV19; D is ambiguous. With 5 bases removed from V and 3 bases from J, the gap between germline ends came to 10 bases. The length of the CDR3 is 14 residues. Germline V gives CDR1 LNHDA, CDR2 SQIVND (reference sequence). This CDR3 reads CASSALHDTGELFS. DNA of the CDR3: TGTGCCAGTAGTGCCTTACACGACACCGGGGAGCTGTTTTCT.

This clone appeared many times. The CDR3 DNA reads TGCGCCAGCAGCTTCCAGGGTTTTGAGCAGTTCTTC. Residues: CASSFQGFEQFF. This sequence joins TRBV5-1 and TRBJ2-1, with a tentative D call TRBD1 (5 bases). The germline V gene has CDR1 SGHRS and CDR2 YFSETQ. Trimming cost V 2 bases and J 9 bases, with 9 bases left between them. CDR3 size: 12 residues. The entire variable domain, with the rest obtained from reference TRBV5-1 and TRBJ2-1, is as follows: KAGVTQTPRYLIKTRGQQVTLSCSPISGHRSVSWYQQTPGQGLQFLFEYFSETQRNKGNFPGRFSGRQFSNSRSEMNVSTLELGDSALYLCASSFQGFEQFFGPGTRLTVL.

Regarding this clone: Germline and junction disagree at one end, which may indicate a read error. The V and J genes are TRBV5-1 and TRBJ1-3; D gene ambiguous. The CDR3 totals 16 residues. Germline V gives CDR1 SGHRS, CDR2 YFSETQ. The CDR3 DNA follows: TGCGCCTGCAGCCCCCAACAGTGCACCTCTGGAAACACCATATATTTT. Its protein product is CACSPQQCTSGNTIYF.